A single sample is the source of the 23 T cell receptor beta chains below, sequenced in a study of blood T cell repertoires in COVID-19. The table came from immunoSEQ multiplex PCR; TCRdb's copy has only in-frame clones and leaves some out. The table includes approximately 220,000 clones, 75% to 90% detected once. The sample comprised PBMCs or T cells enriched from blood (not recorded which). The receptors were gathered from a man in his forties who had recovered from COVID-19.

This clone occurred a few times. The CDR3 sequence: CASTSTQGTEQYF. In nucleotides, the CDR3 is TGTGCCAGCACTTCCACTCAGGGAACCGAGCAGTACTTC. The rearrangement links TRBV28 to TRBJ2-7; possibly TRBD1 for D (5 bases). This CDR3 has 13 amino acids. The V gene lost 7 bases and the J gene lost 6 bases, with 16 bases spanning the gap. Germline CDR1 and CDR2: MDHEN and SYDVKM.

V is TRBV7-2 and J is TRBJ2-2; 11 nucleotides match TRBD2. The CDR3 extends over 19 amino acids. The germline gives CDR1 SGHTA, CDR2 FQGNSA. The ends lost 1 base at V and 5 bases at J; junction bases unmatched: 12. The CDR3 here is CASSLVGATSGINTGELFF. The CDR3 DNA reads TGTGCCAGCAGCTTAGTGGGGGCGACTAGCGGGATAAATACCGGGGAGCTGTTTTTT.

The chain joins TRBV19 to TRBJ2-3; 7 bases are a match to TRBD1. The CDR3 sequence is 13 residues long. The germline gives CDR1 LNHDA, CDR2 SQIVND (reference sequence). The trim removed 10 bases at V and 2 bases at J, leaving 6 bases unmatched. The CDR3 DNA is TGTGCCACCGGGGACAGTTTCACAGATACGCAGTATTTT. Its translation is CATGDSFTDTQYF.

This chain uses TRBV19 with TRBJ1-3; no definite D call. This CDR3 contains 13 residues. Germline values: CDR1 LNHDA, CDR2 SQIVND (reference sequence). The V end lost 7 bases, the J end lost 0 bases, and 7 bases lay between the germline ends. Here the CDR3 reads CASIPGSGNTIYF. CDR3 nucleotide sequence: TGTGCCAGTATCCCCGGCTCTGGAAACACCATATATTTT. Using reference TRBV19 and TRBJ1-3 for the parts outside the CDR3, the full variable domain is DGGITQSPKYLFRKEGQNVTLSCEQNLNHDAMYWYRQDPGQGLRLIYYSQIVNDFQKGDIAEGYSVSREKKESFPLTVTSAQKNPTAFYLCASIPGSGNTIYFGEGSWLTVV.

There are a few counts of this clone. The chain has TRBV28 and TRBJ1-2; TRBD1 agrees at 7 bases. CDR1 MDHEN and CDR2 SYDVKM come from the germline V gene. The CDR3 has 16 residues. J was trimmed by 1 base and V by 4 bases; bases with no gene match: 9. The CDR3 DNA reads TGTGCCAGCAGTTCTACAGGGGACCTTCATAACTATGGCTACACCTTC. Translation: CASSSTGDLHNYGYTF.

The CDR3 region is CASSLRTSGRESSYNEQFF. CDR3 bases: TGTGCCAGCAGCTTACGGACTAGCGGGAGGGAGAGCTCCTACAATGAGCAGTTCTTC. This sequence joins TRBV7-2 and TRBJ2-1; 15 positions match TRBD2. In germline, CDR1 is SGHTA, CDR2 FQGNSA. V shed 2 bases, J shed 0 bases, and the junction held 5 bases outside the gene matches. The CDR3 extends over 19 amino acids.

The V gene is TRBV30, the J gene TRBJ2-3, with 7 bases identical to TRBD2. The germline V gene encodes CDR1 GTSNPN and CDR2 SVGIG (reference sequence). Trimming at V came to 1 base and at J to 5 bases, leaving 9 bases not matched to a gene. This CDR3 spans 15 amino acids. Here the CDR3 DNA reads TGTGCCTGGAGTGCACGGCGGGAGTGGGGAGATACGCAGTATTTT. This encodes CAWSARREWGDTQYF.

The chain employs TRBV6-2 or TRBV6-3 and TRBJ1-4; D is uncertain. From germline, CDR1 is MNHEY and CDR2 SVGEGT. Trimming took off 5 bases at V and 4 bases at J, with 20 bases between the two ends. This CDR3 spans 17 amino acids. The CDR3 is CASSPPPSTRHNEKLFF. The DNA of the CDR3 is TGTGCCAGCAGTCCCCCCCCCTCGACACGGCATAATGAAAAACTGTTTTTT.

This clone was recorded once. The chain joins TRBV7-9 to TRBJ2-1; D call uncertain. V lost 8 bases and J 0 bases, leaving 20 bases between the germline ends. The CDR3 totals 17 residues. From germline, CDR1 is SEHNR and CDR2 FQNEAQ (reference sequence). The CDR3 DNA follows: TGTGCCAGCTGTTATTCTATCGGCTGGAGCTCCTACAATGAGCAGTTCTTC. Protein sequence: CASCYSIGWSSYNEQFF. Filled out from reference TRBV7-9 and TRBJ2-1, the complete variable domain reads DTGVSQNPRHKITKRGQNVTFRCDPISEHNRLYWYRQTLGQGPEFLTYFQNEAQLEKSRLLSDRFSAERPKGSFSTLEIQRTEQGDSAMYLCASCYSIGWSSYNEQFFGPGTRLTVL.

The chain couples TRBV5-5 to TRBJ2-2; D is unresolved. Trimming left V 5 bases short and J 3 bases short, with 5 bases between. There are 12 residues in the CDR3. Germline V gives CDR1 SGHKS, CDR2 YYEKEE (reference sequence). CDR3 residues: CASSSDTGELFF. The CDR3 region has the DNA TGTGCCAGCAGTTCTGACACCGGGGAGCTGTTTTTT. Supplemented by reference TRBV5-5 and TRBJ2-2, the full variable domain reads DAGVTQSPTHLIKTRGQQVTLRCSPISGHKSVSWYQQVLGQGPQFIFQYYEKEERGRGNFPDRFSARQFPNYSSELNVNALLLGDSALYLCASSSDTGELFFGEGSRLTVL.

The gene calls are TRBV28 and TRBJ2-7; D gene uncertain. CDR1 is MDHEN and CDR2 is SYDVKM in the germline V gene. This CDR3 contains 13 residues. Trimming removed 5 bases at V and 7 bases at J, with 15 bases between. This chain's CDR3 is CASSITGPPEQYF. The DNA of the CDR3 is TGTGCCAGCAGTATCACCGGTCCACCTGAGCAGTACTTC.

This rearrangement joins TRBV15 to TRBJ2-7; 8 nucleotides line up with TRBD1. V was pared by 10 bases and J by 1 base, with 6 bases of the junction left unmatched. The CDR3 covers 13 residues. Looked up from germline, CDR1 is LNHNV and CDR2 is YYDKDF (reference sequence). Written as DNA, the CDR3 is TGTGCCATATCGGACAGGGTATCCTACGAGCAGTACTTC. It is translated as CAISDRVSYEQYF.

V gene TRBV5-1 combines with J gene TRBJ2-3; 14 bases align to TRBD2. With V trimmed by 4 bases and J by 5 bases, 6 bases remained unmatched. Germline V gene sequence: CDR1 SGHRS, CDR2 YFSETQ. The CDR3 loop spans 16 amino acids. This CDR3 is CASSTSGLAGVDTQYF. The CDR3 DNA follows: TGCGCCAGCAGCACATCGGGACTAGCGGGAGTAGATACGCAGTATTTT. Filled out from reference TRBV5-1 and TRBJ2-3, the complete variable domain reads KAGVTQTPRYLIKTRGQQVTLSCSPISGHRSVSWYQQTPGQGLQFLFEYFSETQRNKGNFPGRFSGRQFSNSRSEMNVSTLELGDSALYLCASSTSGLAGVDTQYFGPGTRLTVL.

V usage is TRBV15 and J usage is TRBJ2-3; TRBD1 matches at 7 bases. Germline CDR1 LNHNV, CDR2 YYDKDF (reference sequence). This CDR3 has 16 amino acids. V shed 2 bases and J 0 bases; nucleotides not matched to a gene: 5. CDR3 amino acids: CATSRRDRVSTDTQYF. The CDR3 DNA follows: TGTGCCACCAGCAGACGTGACAGGGTTAGCACAGATACGCAGTATTTT.

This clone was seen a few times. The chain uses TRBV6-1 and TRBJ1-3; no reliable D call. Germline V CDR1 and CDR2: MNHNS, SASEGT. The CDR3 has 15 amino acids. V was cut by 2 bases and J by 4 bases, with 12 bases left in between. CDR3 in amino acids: CASSEFGLVGNTIYF. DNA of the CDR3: TGTGCCAGCAGTGAATTCGGACTAGTGGGAAACACCATATATTTT.

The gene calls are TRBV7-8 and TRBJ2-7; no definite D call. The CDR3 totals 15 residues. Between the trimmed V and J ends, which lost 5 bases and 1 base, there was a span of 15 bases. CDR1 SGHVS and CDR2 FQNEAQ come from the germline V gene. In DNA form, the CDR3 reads TGTGCCAGCAGCCCGCCAGTAGACATATCCTACGAGCAGTACTTC. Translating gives CASSPPVDISYEQYF.

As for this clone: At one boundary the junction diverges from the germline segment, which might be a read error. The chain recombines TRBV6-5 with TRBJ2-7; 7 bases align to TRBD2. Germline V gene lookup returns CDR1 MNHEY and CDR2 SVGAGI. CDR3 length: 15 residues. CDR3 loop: CASSQRGLRSHEQYF. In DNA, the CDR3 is TGTGCCAGCAGCCAAAGGGGACTACGCTCCCACGAGCAGTACTTC.

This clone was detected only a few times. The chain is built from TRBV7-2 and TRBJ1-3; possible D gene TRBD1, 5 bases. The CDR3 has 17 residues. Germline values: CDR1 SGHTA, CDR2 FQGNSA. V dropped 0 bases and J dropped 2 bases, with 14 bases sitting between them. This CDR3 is CASSLAWQGTPGNTIYF. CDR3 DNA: TGTGCCAGCAGCTTAGCGTGGCAGGGAACTCCTGGAAACACCATATATTTT. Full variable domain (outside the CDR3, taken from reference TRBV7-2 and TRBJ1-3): GAGVSQSPSNKVTEKGKDVELRCDPISGHTALYWYRQSLGQGLEFLIYFQGNSAPDKSGLPSDRFSAERTGGSVSTLTIQRTQQEDSAVYLCASSLAWQGTPGNTIYFGEGSWLTVV.

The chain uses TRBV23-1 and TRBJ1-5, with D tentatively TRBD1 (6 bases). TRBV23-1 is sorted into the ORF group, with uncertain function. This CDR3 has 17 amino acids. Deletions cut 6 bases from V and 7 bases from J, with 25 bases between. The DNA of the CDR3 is TGCGCCAGCAGACCCCTGGAACACACAGGGATTGGGCAGCCCCAGCATTTT. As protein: CASRPLEHTGIGQPQHF.

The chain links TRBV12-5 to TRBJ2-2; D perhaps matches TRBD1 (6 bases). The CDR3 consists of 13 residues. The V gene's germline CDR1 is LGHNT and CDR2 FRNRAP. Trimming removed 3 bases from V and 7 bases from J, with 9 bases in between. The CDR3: CASGLQGFGELFF. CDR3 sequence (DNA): TGTGCTAGTGGTTTACAGGGTTTCGGGGAGCTGTTTTTT.

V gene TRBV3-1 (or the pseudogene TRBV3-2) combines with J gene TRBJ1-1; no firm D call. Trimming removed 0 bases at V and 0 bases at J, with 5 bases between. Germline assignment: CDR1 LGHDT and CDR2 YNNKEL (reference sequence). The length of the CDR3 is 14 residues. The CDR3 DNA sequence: TGTGCCAGCAGCCAAGACACGGTGAACACTGAAGCTTTCTTT. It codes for CASSQDTVNTEAFF.

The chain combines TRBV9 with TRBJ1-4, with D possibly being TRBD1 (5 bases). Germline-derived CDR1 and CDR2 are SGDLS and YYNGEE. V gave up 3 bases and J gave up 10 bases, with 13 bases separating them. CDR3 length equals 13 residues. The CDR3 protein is CASSAGTGGKLFF. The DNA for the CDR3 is TGTGCCAGCAGCGCCGGGACCGGGGGAAAACTGTTTTTT.

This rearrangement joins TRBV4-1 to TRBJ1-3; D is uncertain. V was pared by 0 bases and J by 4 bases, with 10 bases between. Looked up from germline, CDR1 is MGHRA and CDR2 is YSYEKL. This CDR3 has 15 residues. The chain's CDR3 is CASSQDIWAGNTIYF. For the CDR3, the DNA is TGCGCCAGCAGCCAAGACATTTGGGCAGGAAACACCATATATTTT.